This T cell receptor beta chain stems from a study of blood T cell repertoires in COVID-19. The authors' processing: Reference gene primer amplification in the assay estimated nucleated cell counts. The table came from immunoSEQ multiplex PCR; TCRdb's copy has only in-frame clones and leaves some out. V and J calls and clone size are those listed in that table; D and trimming were worked out from the DNA. The sample lists approximately 290,000 clones, around 91% seen once, with about 12% in the top ten. This CDR3 is built from 16 residues. The germline CDR1 and CDR2 sequences are MNHEY and SVGEGT. V lost 2 bases, J lost 2 bases, and 6 bases stayed unmatched.

The sequence was obtained from a woman aged 55-75 years with acute or convalescent COVID-19. The chain recombines TRBV6-2 or TRBV6-3 with TRBJ2-3; 8 nucleotides align to TRBD2. The sequencing input was peripheral blood. CDR3 coding DNA: TGTGCCAGCAGTTACGGAGCGGGGGTGATCACAGATACGCAGTATTTT. This gives the protein CASSYGAGVITDTQYF.